These 18 T cell receptor beta chains were all obtained from the same sample, sequenced in a study of beta chain features in type 1 diabetes. cDNA synthesis used the whole RNA isolate, giving expressed TCRB sequences. Repertoires were generated with immunoSEQ multiplex PCR, while TCRdb's copy carries only in-frame clones and drops some. This sample carries under 950,000 clones, 15% to 20% of them seen once, and the ten largest clones take 0.02% to 0.03%. Sequencing was done on a sample of naive CD4+ T cells from blood. These receptors were collected from a woman aged 18-35 years in good health.

This clone has a handful of counts. The chain carries TRBV6-5 and TRBJ2-6; D is possibly TRBD1 or TRBD2 (5 bases each). V gave up 7 bases and J gave up 0 bases, with 10 bases separating them. The CDR3 has 15 residues. Germline V CDR1 and CDR2: MNHEY, SVGAGI. In DNA, the CDR3 is TGTGCCAGCACTGCAGGGAGCTCTGGGGCCAACGTCCTGACTTTC. It translates to CASTAGSSGANVLTF.

V is TRBV20-1 and J is TRBJ2-7; 7 bases map to TRBD2. Unmatched junction bases numbered 7, after V lost 3 bases and J lost 11 bases. This CDR3 contains 11 residues. Germline loops: CDR1 DFQATT, CDR2 SNEGSKA (reference sequence). CDR3 DNA sequence: TGCAGTGCTAGGGTATTCGCGGGGGAGTACTTC. Translated, it gives CSARVFAGEYF.

The J gene is TRBJ1-1, the V gene TRBV7-2; D not certain. V lost 2 bases to trimming and J lost 0 bases, with 10 bases between them. Germline CDR1 reads SGHTA; CDR2 reads FQGNSA. There are 15 residues in the CDR3. In nucleotides, the CDR3 is TGTGCCAGCAGCTTAAATGTTGGGATGAACACTGAAGCTTTCTTT. Encoded protein: CASSLNVGMNTEAFF. Looking up the rest from reference TRBV7-2 and TRBJ1-1 gives the full variable domain: GAGVSQSPSNKVTEKGKDVELRCDPISGHTALYWYRQSLGQGLEFLIYFQGNSAPDKSGLPSDRFSAERTGGSVSTLTIQRTQQEDSAVYLCASSLNVGMNTEAFFGQGTRLTVV.

The V and J genes are TRBV2 and TRBJ1-2, with D unclear. CDR1 and CDR2 (germline): SNHLY, FYNNEI. There are 13 residues in the CDR3. Trimming removed 3 bases at V and 5 bases at J, with 10 bases between. In DNA, the CDR3 is TGTGCCAGCAGTGACTACAGCGAGTATGGCTACACCTTC. Translating gives CASSDYSEYGYTF.

This clone was found a few times. The chain recombines TRBV7-3 with TRBJ2-7, with D possibly matching TRBD2 (5 bases). Germline CDR1 reads SGHTA; CDR2 reads FQGTGA. The CDR3 has 12 amino acids. V was clipped by 4 bases and J by 6 bases, with 10 bases between them. The CDR3, as DNA: TGTGCCAGCAGCTCCGGAAGCGGCGAGCAGTACTTC. It yields the protein CASSSGSGEQYF.

This clone showed up just a few times. The CDR3 DNA is TGTGCCAGCAGAAAAGCGGGAGTACGGACCGGGGAGCTGTTTTTT. Protein: CASRKAGVRTGELFF. The chain couples TRBV27 to TRBJ2-2; TRBD2 agrees at 8 bases. Unmatched junction bases numbered 8, after V lost 6 bases and J lost 5 bases. The CDR3 consists of 15 residues. Germline CDR1 and CDR2: MNHEY and SMNVEV (reference sequence).

This clone was recorded a few times. This sequence joins TRBV7-2 and TRBJ1-3; D is ambiguous. CDR3 length: 13 amino acids. Germline V lookup: CDR1 SGHTA, CDR2 FQGNSA. Trimming pared 5 bases from V and 4 bases from J, leaving 9 bases between. CDR3 sequence reads: CASSIIQGNTIYF. The CDR3 DNA reads as TGTGCCAGCAGCATTATACAGGGAAACACCATATATTTT.

This clone was observed a few times. This sequence joins TRBV19 and TRBJ2-2; 7 nucleotides align to TRBD1. Germline V gene data show CDR1 as LNHDA and CDR2 as SQIVND (reference sequence). Germline trimming cut 6 bases from V and 1 base from J; bases unmatched to any gene: 5. The CDR3 consists of 15 residues. The CDR3 here is CASRGDRKNTGELFF. CDR3 nucleotides: TGTGCCAGTAGGGGGGACAGAAAGAACACCGGGGAGCTGTTTTTT.

This clone was observed a handful of times. The chain carries TRBV11-2 and TRBJ2-3; 7 bases agree with TRBD2. Germline V gene data show CDR1 as SGHAT and CDR2 as FQNNGV. The CDR3 extends over 15 amino acids. J lost 0 bases, V lost 3 bases, and 3 bases had no gene match. The CDR3 sequence is CASSFSGSSTDTQYF. The DNA for the CDR3 is TGTGCCAGCAGCTTTAGCGGGTCTAGCACAGATACGCAGTATTTT.

This clone turned up a few times. Other DNA sequences in the sample encode the same CDR3. The chain recombines TRBV5-4 with TRBJ2-1, with D possibly matching TRBD1 (6 bases). Germline values: CDR1 SGHNT, CDR2 YYREEE (reference sequence). V lost 0 bases, J lost 2 bases, and 9 bases lay in between. CDR3 length: 15 residues. The CDR3 nucleotides read TGTGCCAGCAGCTTGGCGGCAGGGGCCTACAATGAGCAGTTCTTC. Protein: CASSLAAGAYNEQFF.

The CDR3 region is CASSSGQTTSTDTQYF. The CDR3 DNA reads as TGTGCCAGCAGCTCTGGACAGACTACTAGCACAGATACGCAGTATTTT. V and J are TRBV7-9 and TRBJ2-3; D may be TRBD1 (6 bases). There are 16 residues in the CDR3. Trimming shortened V by 4 bases and J by 0 bases, and 14 bases separated the two germline ends. Germline V gives CDR1 SEHNR, CDR2 FQNEAQ (reference sequence).

The chain carries TRBV9 and TRBJ2-1, with TRBD2 matching over 10 bases. V dropped 0 bases and J dropped 6; count of bases not matched to a gene: 6. Germline CDR1 reads SGDLS; CDR2 reads YYNGEE. The CDR3 spans 16 residues. The CDR3 bases are TGTGCCAGCAGCGTAGTCGGGACTAGCGCGGGCAATGAGCAGTTCTTC. Translated: CASSVVGTSAGNEQFF.

This chain joins TRBV5-4 and TRBJ2-7, with 12 bases lining up with TRBD1. The CDR3 has 17 residues. The germline V gene encodes CDR1 SGHNT and CDR2 YYREEE (reference sequence). The J segment lost 3 bases and the V segment lost 3 bases, leaving 10 bases of the junction unmatched. The CDR3: CASSSTVGTGGLYEQYF. CDR3 nucleotides: TGTGCCAGCAGCTCTACGGTTGGGACAGGGGGCCTCTACGAGCAGTACTTC.

This chain uses TRBV6-5 with TRBJ2-1; 10 bases are a match to TRBD1. Trimming cost V 4 bases and J 5 bases; bases outside gene matches: 8. Germline V gene sequence: CDR1 MNHEY, CDR2 SVGAGI. The CDR3 totals 16 residues. The chain's CDR3 is CASSSPDRGGHNEQFF. CDR3 DNA: TGTGCCAGCAGTTCCCCGGACAGGGGGGGACACAATGAGCAGTTCTTC.

The rearrangement links TRBV29-1 to TRBJ2-5; TRBD2 agrees at 14 bases. Germline assignment: CDR1 SQVTM and CDR2 ANQGSEA. The J segment lost 2 bases and the V segment lost 6 bases, leaving 5 bases of the junction unmatched. CDR3 length: 15 amino acids. The CDR3 protein is CSVGLAGGGQETQYF. The CDR3 bases are TGCAGCGTCGGACTAGCGGGAGGAGGGCAAGAGACCCAGTACTTC.

The chain combines TRBV2 with TRBJ2-7; no definite D call. The germline V and J ends were trimmed by 3 bases and 4 bases, with 19 bases remaining between them. From germline, CDR1 is SNHLY and CDR2 FYNNEI. This CDR3 is built from 16 residues. CDR3 loop: CASSDFRSSLKYEQYF. CDR3 DNA: TGTGCCAGCAGTGATTTTCGATCTAGTCTCAAATACGAGCAGTACTTC.

This clone was counted only a few times. The V gene is TRBV6-5, the J gene TRBJ1-1, with D uncertain. The CDR3 extends over 13 amino acids. Germline lookup yields CDR1 MNHEY and CDR2 SVGAGI. V dropped 5 bases and J dropped 8 bases, with 15 bases sitting between them. The CDR3 nucleotides are TGTGCCAGCAGTCACGCATTGGGCCCCGAAGCTTTCTTT. This translates into CASSHALGPEAFF.

The V and J genes are TRBV7-9 and TRBJ2-6, with 9 bases aligning to TRBD2. The germline gives CDR1 SEHNR, CDR2 FQNEAQ (reference sequence). The J segment lost 4 bases and the V segment lost 6 bases, leaving 4 bases of the junction unmatched. CDR3 length: 15 residues. The DNA of the CDR3 is TGTGCCAGCAGGCGGGGGGGCACCGGGGCCAACGTCCTGACTTTC. Encoded protein: CASRRGGTGANVLTF.